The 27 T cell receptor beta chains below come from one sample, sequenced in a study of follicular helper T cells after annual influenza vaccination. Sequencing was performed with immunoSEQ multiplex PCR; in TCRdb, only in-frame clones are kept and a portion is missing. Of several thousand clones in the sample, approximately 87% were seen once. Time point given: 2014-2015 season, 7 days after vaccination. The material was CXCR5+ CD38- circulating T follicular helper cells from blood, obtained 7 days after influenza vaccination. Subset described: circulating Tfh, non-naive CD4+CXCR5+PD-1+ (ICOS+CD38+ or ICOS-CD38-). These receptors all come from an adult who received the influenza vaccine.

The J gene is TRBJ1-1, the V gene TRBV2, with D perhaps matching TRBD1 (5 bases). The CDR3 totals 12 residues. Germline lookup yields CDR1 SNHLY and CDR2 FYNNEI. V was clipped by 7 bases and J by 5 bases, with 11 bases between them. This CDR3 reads CASMGGGTEAFF. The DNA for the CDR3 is TGTGCCAGCATGGGGGGGGGAACTGAAGCTTTCTTT.

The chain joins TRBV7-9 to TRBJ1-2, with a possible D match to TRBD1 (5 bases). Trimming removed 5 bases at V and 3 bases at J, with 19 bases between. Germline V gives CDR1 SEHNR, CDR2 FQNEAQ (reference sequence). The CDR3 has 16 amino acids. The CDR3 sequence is CASSPSFSTAYYGYTF. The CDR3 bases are TGTGCCAGCAGCCCCTCCTTCTCGACAGCCTACTATGGCTACACCTTC.

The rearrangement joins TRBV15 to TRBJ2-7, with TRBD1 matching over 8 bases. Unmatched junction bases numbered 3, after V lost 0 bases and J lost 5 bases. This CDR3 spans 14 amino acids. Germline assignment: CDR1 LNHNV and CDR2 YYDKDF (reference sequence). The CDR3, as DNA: TGTGCCACCAGCAGAGAACAGGGGGTCGACGAGCAGTACTTC. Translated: CATSREQGVDEQYF.

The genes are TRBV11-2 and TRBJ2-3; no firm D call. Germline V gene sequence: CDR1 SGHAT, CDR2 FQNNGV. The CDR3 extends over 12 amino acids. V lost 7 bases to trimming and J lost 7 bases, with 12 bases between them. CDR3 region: CASNTGYYTQYF. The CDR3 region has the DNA TGTGCCAGCAACACCGGGTACTATACGCAGTATTTT.

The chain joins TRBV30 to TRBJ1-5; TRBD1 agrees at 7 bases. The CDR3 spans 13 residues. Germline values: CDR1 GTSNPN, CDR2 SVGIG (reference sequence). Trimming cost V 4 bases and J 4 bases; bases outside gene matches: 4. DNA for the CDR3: TGTGCCTGGACCGGGACAGTGAATCAGCCCCAGCATTTT. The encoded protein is CAWTGTVNQPQHF.

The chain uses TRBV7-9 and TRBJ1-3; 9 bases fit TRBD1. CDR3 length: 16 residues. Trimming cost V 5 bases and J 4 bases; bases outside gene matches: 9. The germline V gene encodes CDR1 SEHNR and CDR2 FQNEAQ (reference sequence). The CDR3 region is CASSTKDRGSGNTIYF. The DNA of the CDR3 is TGTGCCAGCAGCACCAAGGACAGGGGTTCGGGAAACACCATATATTTT. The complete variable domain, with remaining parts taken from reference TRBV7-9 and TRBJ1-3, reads DTGVSQNPRHKITKRGQNVTFRCDPISEHNRLYWYRQTLGQGPEFLTYFQNEAQLEKSRLLSDRFSAERPKGSFSTLEIQRTEQGDSAMYLCASSTKDRGSGNTIYFGEGSWLTVV.

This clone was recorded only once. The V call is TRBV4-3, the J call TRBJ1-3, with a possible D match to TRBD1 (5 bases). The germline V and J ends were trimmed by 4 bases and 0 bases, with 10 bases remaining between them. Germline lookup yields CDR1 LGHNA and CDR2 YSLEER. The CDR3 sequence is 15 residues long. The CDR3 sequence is CASSPLQGSGNTIYF. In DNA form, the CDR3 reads TGCGCCAGCAGCCCACTCCAGGGCTCTGGAAACACCATATATTTT.

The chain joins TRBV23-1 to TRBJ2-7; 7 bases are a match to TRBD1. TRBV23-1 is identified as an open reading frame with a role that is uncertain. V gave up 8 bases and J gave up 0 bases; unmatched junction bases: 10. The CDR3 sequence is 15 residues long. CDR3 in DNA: TGCGCCAGCCGCCGCCGGGACAGATCCTCCTACGAGCAGTACTTC. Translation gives CASRRRDRSSYEQYF.

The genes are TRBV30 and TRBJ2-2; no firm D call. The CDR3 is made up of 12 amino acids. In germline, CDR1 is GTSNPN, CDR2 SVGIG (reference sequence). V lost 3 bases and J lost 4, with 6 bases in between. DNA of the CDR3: TGTGCCTGGAGAGGCGGCACCGGGGAGCTGTTTTTT. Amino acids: CAWRGGTGELFF.

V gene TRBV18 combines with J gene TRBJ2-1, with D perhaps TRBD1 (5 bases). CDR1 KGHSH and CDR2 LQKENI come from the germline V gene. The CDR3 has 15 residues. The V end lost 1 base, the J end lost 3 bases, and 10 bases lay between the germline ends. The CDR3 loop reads CASSPQPQGYNEQFF. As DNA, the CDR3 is TGTGCCAGCTCACCACAGCCGCAGGGCTACAATGAGCAGTTCTTC.

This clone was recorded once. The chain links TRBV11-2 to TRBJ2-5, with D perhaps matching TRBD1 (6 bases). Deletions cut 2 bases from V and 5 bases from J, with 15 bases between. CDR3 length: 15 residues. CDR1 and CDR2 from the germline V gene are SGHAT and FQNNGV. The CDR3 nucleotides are TGTGCCAGCAGCTTATCTCGAGGGGGTCGGGAGACCCAGTACTTC. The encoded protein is CASSLSRGGRETQYF.

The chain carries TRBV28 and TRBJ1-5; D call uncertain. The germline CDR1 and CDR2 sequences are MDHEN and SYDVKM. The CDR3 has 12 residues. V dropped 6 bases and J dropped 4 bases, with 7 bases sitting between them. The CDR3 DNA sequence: TGTGCCAGCAGAAGTGGAAATCAGCCCCAGCATTTT. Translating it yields CASRSGNQPQHF. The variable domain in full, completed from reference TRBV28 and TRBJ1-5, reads DVKVTQSSRYLVKRTGEKVFLECVQDMDHENMFWYRQDPGLGLRLIYFSYDVKMKEKGDIPEGYSVSREKKERFSLILESASTNQTSMYLCASRSGNQPQHFGDGTRLSIL.

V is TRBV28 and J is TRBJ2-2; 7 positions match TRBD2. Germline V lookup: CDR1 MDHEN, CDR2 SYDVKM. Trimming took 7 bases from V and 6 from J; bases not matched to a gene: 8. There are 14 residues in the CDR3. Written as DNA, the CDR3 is TGTGCCAGCAACGACATCCGGGGGGCCGGGGAGCTGTTTTTT. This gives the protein CASNDIRGAGELFF.

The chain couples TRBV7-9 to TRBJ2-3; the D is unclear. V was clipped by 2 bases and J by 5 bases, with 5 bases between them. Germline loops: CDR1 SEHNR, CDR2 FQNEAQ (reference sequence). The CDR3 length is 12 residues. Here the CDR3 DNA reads TGTGCCAGCAGCTTAACCGGAGATACGCAGTATTTT. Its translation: CASSLTGDTQYF.

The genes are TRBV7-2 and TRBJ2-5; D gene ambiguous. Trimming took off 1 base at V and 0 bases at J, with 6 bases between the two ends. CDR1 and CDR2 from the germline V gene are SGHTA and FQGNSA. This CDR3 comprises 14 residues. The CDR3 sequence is CASSLGTNQETQYF. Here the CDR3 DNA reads TGTGCCAGCAGCTTAGGGACGAACCAAGAGACCCAGTACTTC.

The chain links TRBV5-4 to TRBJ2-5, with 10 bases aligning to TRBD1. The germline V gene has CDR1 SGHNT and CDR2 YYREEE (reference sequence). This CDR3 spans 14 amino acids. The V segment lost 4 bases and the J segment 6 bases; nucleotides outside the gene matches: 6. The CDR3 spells CASSQRDRGQTQYF. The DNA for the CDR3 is TGTGCCAGCAGCCAGAGGGACAGGGGACAGACCCAGTACTTC.

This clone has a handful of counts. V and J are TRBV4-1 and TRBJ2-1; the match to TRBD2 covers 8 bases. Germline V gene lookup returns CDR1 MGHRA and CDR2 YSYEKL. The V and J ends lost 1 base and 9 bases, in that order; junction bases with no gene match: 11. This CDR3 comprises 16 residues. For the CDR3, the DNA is TGCGCCAGCAGCCAAGGGGCGGTAGCGGGGAATCCTGAGCAGTTCTTC. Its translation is CASSQGAVAGNPEQFF.

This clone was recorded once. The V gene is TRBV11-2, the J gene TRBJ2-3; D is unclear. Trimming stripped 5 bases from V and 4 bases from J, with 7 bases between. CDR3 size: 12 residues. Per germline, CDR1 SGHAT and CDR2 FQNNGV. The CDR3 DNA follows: TGTGCCAGCAGCCCCGTAGCAGATACGCAGTATTTT. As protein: CASSPVADTQYF.

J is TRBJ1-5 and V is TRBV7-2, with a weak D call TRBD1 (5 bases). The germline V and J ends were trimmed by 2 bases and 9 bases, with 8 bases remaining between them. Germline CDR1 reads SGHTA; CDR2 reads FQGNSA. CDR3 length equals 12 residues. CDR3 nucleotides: TGTGCCAGCAGCTTACTTCAGGGGCCCCAGCATTTT. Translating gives CASSLLQGPQHF.

As DNA, the CDR3 is TGTGCCAGCAGTGATATGATAAGCGAGCAGTTCTTC. This codes for CASSDMISEQFF. This chain links TRBV2 with TRBJ2-1; unclear D gene. CDR3 length equals 12 residues. Between the trimmed V and J ends, which lost 3 bases and 10 bases, there was a span of 10 bases. Germline V lookup: CDR1 SNHLY, CDR2 FYNNEI.

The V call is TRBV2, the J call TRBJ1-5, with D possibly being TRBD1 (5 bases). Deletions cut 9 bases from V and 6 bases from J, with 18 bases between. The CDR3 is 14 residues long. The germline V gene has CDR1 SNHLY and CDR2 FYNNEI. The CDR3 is CASNDRRISQPQHF. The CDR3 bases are TGTGCCAGTAATGACAGAAGGATCAGTCAGCCCCAGCATTTT.

The CDR3, as DNA: TGTGCCAGCAGCCTACATGGACCCGATGGCTACACCTTC. Protein: CASSLHGPDGYTF. This sequence joins TRBV11-2 and TRBJ1-2; no clear D gene. Germline CDR1 reads SGHAT; CDR2 reads FQNNGV. Trimming pared 5 bases from V and 6 bases from J, leaving 13 bases between. The CDR3 is made up of 13 amino acids.

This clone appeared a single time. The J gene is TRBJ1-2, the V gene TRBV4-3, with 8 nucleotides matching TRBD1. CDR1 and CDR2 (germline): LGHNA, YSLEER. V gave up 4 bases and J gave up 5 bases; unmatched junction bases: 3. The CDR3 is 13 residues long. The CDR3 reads CASSRDRTYGYTF. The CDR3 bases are TGCGCCAGCAGCCGGGACAGGACTTATGGCTACACCTTC.

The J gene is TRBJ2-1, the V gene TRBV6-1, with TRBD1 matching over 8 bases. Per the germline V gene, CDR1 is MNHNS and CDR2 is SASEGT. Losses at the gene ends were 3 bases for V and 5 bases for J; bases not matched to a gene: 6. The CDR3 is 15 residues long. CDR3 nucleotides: TGTGCCAGCAGTGACGGACAGGGATGGAACAATGAGCAGTTCTTC. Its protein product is CASSDGQGWNNEQFF.

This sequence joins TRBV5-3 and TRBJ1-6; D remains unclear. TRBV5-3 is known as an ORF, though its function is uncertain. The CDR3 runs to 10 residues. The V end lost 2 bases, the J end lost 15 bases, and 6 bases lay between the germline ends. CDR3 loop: CARSFGDLHF. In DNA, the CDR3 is TGTGCCAGAAGCTTTGGGGACCTCCACTTT.

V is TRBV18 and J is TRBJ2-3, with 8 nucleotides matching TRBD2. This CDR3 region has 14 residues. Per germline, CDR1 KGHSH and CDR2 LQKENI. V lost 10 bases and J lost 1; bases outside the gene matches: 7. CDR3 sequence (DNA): TGTGCCACTGCCGGCGGGGGGCGCACAGATACGCAGTATTTT. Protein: CATAGGGRTDTQYF.

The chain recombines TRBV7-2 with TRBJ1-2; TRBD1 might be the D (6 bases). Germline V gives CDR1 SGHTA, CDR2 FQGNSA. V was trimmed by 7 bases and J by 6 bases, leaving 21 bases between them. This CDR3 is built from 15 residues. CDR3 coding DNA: TGTGCCAGCAAGTTAATGGGGGGGGCCAACAATGGCTACACCTTC. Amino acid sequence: CASKLMGGANNGYTF.